These 28 T cell receptor beta chains originate from one sample sequenced in a study of T cell repertoires in cytomegalovirus infection (dated by TCRdb to between 2018 and 2021). Antigen specificity for these receptors is unknown. The treatment or condition label here, explained by the study, means: in vitro stimulation with specific CMV peptide epitopes to enrich CMV-specific T cells. Sequencer: Illumina HiSeq 1500. TCRdb reprocessed the public reads (quality trimming at Q25 with fastp, clone calling with MiXCR) and kept in-frame beta chains. Every distinct CDR3 protein forms one entry, paired with its most common genes and DNA. Present in this sample are tens of thousands of distinct CDR3 sequences, roughly 44% of which were seen just once. The ten biggest clones cover approximately 95% of the sample. Here the sequenced sample was CD8+ T cells from cultured PBMCs, taken from culture after CMV antigen stimulation. The receptors originated from a human donor in good health (CMV status not recorded). Some clones in this sample may be carry-over from other donors' samples.

This chain links TRBV7-9 with TRBJ2-2, with D unclear. From germline, CDR1 is SEHNR and CDR2 FQNEAQ (reference sequence). CDR3 length: 16 residues. V was cut by 1 base and J by 0 bases, with 9 bases left in between. Here the CDR3 reads CASSLVSYTNTGELFF. CDR3 DNA sequence: TGTGCCAGCAGCTTAGTTTCGTACACGAACACCGGGGAGCTGTTTTTT.

This sequence joins TRBV19 and TRBJ2-7, with 8 positions matching TRBD1. After removal of 5 bases from V and 3 bases from J, the junction contained 9 bases not matched to a gene. The CDR3 is 15 residues long. CDR1 is LNHDA and CDR2 is SQIVND in the germline V gene (reference sequence). CDR3 sequence: CASSPSTGAIYEQYF. CDR3 in DNA: TGTGCCAGTAGTCCCTCGACAGGGGCGATCTACGAGCAGTACTTC.

This clonotype was recorded a few times. This rearrangement joins TRBV6-5 to TRBJ1-5, with TRBD1 as a possible D gene (5 bases). This CDR3 contains 15 residues. V gave up 8 bases and J gave up 7 bases, with 21 bases separating them. Germline V gives CDR1 MNHEY, CDR2 SVGAGI. The CDR3, as DNA: TGTGCCAGCCGAACGGGAGGGACGGGCGGCCAGCCCCAGCATTTT. Translated, it gives CASRTGGTGGQPQHF.

There are a few counts of this clonotype. The V and J genes are TRBV6-5 and TRBJ1-1; TRBD1 aligns across 8 bases. Germline trimming cut 1 base from V and 0 bases from J; bases unmatched to any gene: 7. CDR3 length: 17 amino acids. Germline CDR1 reads MNHEY; CDR2 reads SVGAGI. CDR3 coding DNA: TGTGCCAGCAGTTACTTCGCCCAGGGGGCGATGAACACTGAAGCTTTCTTT. Translated, it gives CASSYFAQGAMNTEAFF.

This chain uses TRBV7-6 with TRBJ2-3, with D perhaps TRBD2 (6 bases). CDR3 length equals 17 residues. CDR1 and CDR2 (germline): SGHVS, FNYEAQ. V gave up 0 bases and J gave up 0 bases, with 13 bases separating them. CDR3 loop: CASSLARLGTSTDTQYF. The CDR3 DNA is TGTGCCAGCAGCTTAGCGCGTCTCGGGACTAGCACAGATACGCAGTATTTT.

V and J are TRBV19 and TRBJ2-3; tentative D call: TRBD2 (6 bases). The V end lost 2 bases, the J end lost 5 bases, and 11 bases lay between the germline ends. Germline CDR1 reads LNHDA; CDR2 reads SQIVND (reference sequence). The CDR3 loop spans 14 amino acids. The CDR3 sequence is CASSIRGSGDTQYF. Written as DNA, the CDR3 is TGTGCCAGTAGTATACGGGGGTCGGGAGATACGCAGTATTTT.

By sample fraction, this clonotype is large (0.1 to 1%). The chain employs TRBV6-5 and TRBJ2-3; 10 nucleotides agree with TRBD2. Germline V lookup: CDR1 MNHEY, CDR2 SVGAGI. Losses at the gene ends were 0 bases for V and 4 bases for J; bases not matched to a gene: 7. This CDR3 has 17 amino acids. The CDR3: CASSYSALAGDADTQYF. Written as DNA, the CDR3 is TGTGCCAGCAGTTACTCAGCGCTAGCGGGAGATGCAGATACGCAGTATTTT.

The chain carries TRBV7-9 and TRBJ1-1; D gene uncertain. The V gene's germline CDR1 is SEHNR and CDR2 FQNEAQ (reference sequence). The ends were cut back, 5 bases at V and 11 bases at J, with 12 bases in the middle. The CDR3 has 11 amino acids. This CDR3 is CASSPAQNAFF. For the CDR3, the DNA is TGTGCCAGCAGCCCCGCACAGAATGCTTTCTTT.

The chain has TRBV7-3 and TRBJ2-3; D remains ambiguous. Trimming left V 5 bases short and J 0 bases short, with 3 bases between. Looked up from germline, CDR1 is SGHTA and CDR2 is FQGTGA. The CDR3 runs 12 residues. The CDR3 spells CASSISTDTQYF. The CDR3 nucleotides read TGTGCCAGCAGCATTAGCACAGATACGCAGTATTTT.

This clonotype has ten or more counts. The rearrangement links TRBV7-8 to TRBJ2-1; 10 nucleotides match TRBD2. Germline CDR1 SGHVS, CDR2 FQNEAQ. The trim removed 5 bases at V and 9 bases at J, leaving 13 bases unmatched. The CDR3 is 16 amino acids. Written as DNA, the CDR3 is TGTGCCAGCAGCCCCCAGCTAGCGGGAGTCAACGGTGAGCAGTTCTTC. Translated: CASSPQLAGVNGEQFF. The full variable domain, rest sourced from reference TRBV7-8 and TRBJ2-1, is GAGVSQSPRYKVAKRGQDVALRCDPISGHVSLFWYQQALGQGPEFLTYFQNEAQLDKSGLPSDRFFAERPEGSVSTLKIQRTQQEDSAVYLCASSPQLAGVNGEQFFGPGTRLTVL.

The rearrangement joins TRBV6-4 to TRBJ1-1, with D possibly matching TRBD1 (5 bases). V was pared by 8 bases and J by 1 base, with 14 bases between. CDR1 is MRHNA, CDR2 SNTAGT, per germline. The length of the CDR3 is 14 residues. The CDR3 is CASSGDLSNTEAFF. CDR3 nucleotide sequence: TGTGCCAGCTCGGGGGATCTGTCGAACACTGAAGCTTTCTTT.

In its sample, this clonotype was seen once. The chain links TRBV19 to TRBJ1-1; D is ambiguous. The CDR3 has 14 amino acids. Germline assignment: CDR1 LNHDA and CDR2 SQIVND (reference sequence). Between the trimmed V and J ends, which lost 3 bases and 4 bases, there was a span of 12 bases. The CDR3 nucleotides read TGTGCCAGTAGTATGAATCGGCCCGTCACTGAAGCTTTCTTT. It codes for CASSMNRPVTEAFF.

The rearrangement joins TRBV4-1 to TRBJ1-5; D gene uncertain. The CDR3 has 15 residues. The V gene lost 2 bases and the J gene lost 4 bases, with 12 bases spanning the gap. CDR1 and CDR2 from the germline V gene are MGHRA and YSYEKL. CDR3 nucleotide sequence: TGCGCCAGCAGCCAATGGGCAGGAGGGAATCAGCCCCAGCATTTT. Its protein product is CASSQWAGGNQPQHF.

In this sample, this clonotype turned up a few times. This chain uses TRBV7-6 with TRBJ2-5, with 7 bases fitting TRBD2. Germline CDR1 reads SGHVS; CDR2 reads FNYEAQ. V lost 3 bases, J lost 5 bases, and 6 bases stayed unmatched. This CDR3 region has 14 residues. CDR3 region: CASSFQGGKETQYF. The CDR3 nucleotides are TGTGCCAGCAGCTTCCAGGGAGGGAAGGAGACCCAGTACTTC.

This clonotype was detected only a few times. The chain recombines TRBV27 with TRBJ2-7; 8 positions agree with TRBD1. The V gene's germline CDR1 is MNHEY and CDR2 SMNVEV (reference sequence). CDR3 length: 15 amino acids. The V and J ends lost 4 bases and 2 bases, in that order; junction bases with no gene match: 7. Here the CDR3 DNA reads TGTGCCAGCAGTTCGACCGGGACAGGAGCCTACGAGCAGTACTTC. This gives the protein CASSSTGTGAYEQYF.

The chain recombines TRBV7-2 with TRBJ1-2, with TRBD1 matching 8 bases. There are 17 residues in the CDR3. The V and J ends lost 0 bases and 0 bases, in that order; junction bases with no gene match: 6. The germline V gene has CDR1 SGHTA and CDR2 FQGNSA. CDR3 bases: TGTGCCAGCAGCTTAGCCGGGACAGGTTCAGCTAACTATGGCTACACCTTC. Encoded protein: CASSLAGTGSANYGYTF.

The chain combines TRBV29-1 with TRBJ2-3; 10 positions match TRBD2. The CDR3 runs 15 residues. Trimming removed 1 base from V and 3 bases from J; junction bases left unmatched: 4. CDR1 is SQVTM, CDR2 ANQGSEA, per germline. In DNA form, the CDR3 reads TGCAGCGTTGAAGTCAGCGGGAGGGTAACAGATACGCAGTATTTT. It encodes CSVEVSGRVTDTQYF.

The V gene is TRBV4-1, the J gene TRBJ1-1; tentatively, D is TRBD1 (6 bases). Deletions cut 2 bases from V and 0 bases from J, with 25 bases between. The CDR3 spans 20 residues. The germline V gene has CDR1 MGHRA and CDR2 YSYEKL. CDR3 residues: CASSQYYPGTSLAMNTEAFF. The CDR3 DNA reads TGCGCCAGCAGCCAATACTACCCCGGGACATCTCTTGCGATGAACACTGAAGCTTTCTTT.

J is TRBJ1-6 and V is TRBV14; D gene unclear. Germline-derived CDR1 and CDR2 are SGHDN and FVKESK. The CDR3 contains 16 residues. Trimming took off 1 base at V and 0 bases at J, with 7 bases between the two ends. This chain's CDR3 is CASSQVSSSYNSPLHF. CDR3 nucleotide sequence: TGTGCCAGCAGCCAAGTGAGCAGCTCCTATAATTCACCCCTCCACTTT.

This clonotype has only a few counts. The chain combines TRBV10-3 with TRBJ1-1; TRBD1 might be the D (5 bases). Germline CDR1 ENHRY, CDR2 SYGVKD. The CDR3 is 14 residues long. Deletions cut 4 bases from V and 2 bases from J, with 11 bases between. The CDR3: CAISVETANTEAFF. The CDR3 nucleotides read TGTGCCATCAGTGTGGAGACAGCAAACACTGAAGCTTTCTTT.

This clonotype has ten or more counts. V gene TRBV7-9 combines with J gene TRBJ2-7, with D possibly being TRBD1 (6 bases). This CDR3 spans 15 amino acids. The V end was cut by 4 bases, the J end by 3 bases, with 16 bases between. Germline CDR1 is SEHNR and CDR2 is FQNEAQ (reference sequence). DNA for the CDR3: TGTGCCAGCAGCTCCCGGGACATCGGTTTCTACGAGCAGTACTTC. It is translated as CASSSRDIGFYEQYF.

The CDR3 sequence: CASSLGLAGGNTGELFF. In DNA form, the CDR3 reads TGTGCCAGCAGCTTAGGACTAGCGGGAGGAAACACCGGGGAGCTGTTTTTT. The chain joins TRBV7-2 to TRBJ2-2, with 13 nucleotides matching TRBD2. There are 17 residues in the CDR3. V trimming: 1 base; J trimming: 2 bases; junction bases outside the gene matches: 1. CDR1 SGHTA and CDR2 FQGNSA come from the germline V gene.

This clonotype was recorded a few times. V gene TRBV7-3 combines with J gene TRBJ2-2, with 8 bases matching TRBD1. The CDR3 is 15 residues long. From germline, CDR1 is SGHTA and CDR2 FQGTGA. After removal of 5 bases from V and 5 bases from J, the junction contained 7 bases not matched to a gene. CDR3 loop: CASSTGQGWTGELFF. The CDR3 nucleotides are TGTGCCAGCAGCACAGGACAGGGTTGGACCGGGGAGCTGTTTTTT.

The CDR3 sequence is CASSSYRGRPQKEKLFF. CDR3 coding DNA: TGTGCCAGCAGCTCCTACAGGGGCCGTCCGCAAAAAGAAAAACTGTTTTTT. This sequence joins TRBV7-8 and TRBJ1-4; 7 positions agree with TRBD1. The CDR3 is made up of 17 amino acids. Unmatched junction bases numbered 16, after V lost 4 bases and J lost 8 bases. Per germline, CDR1 SGHVS and CDR2 FQNEAQ. Supplemented by reference TRBV7-8 and TRBJ1-4, the full variable domain reads GAGVSQSPRYKVAKRGQDVALRCDPISGHVSLFWYQQALGQGPEFLTYFQNEAQLDKSGLPSDRFFAERPEGSVSTLKIQRTQQEDSAVYLCASSSYRGRPQKEKLFFGSGTQLSVL.

The chain uses TRBV7-3 and TRBJ2-1, with TRBD2 matching over 11 bases. The V gene's germline CDR1 is SGHTA and CDR2 FQGTGA. The CDR3 is 17 residues long. V gave up 2 bases and J gave up 7 bases; unmatched junction bases: 10. The CDR3 sequence is CASSLYLSGGAQNEQFF. Here the CDR3 DNA reads TGTGCCAGCAGCTTATACCTTAGCGGGGGGGCTCAAAATGAGCAGTTCTTC. Using reference TRBV7-3 and TRBJ2-1 for the parts outside the CDR3, the full variable domain is GAGVSQTPSNKVTEKGKYVELRCDPISGHTALYWYRQSLGQGPEFLIYFQGTGAADDSGLPNDRFFAVRPEGSVSTLKIQRTERGDSAVYLCASSLYLSGGAQNEQFFGPGTRLTVL.

The rearrangement links TRBV11-2 to TRBJ2-3; 7 positions agree with TRBD2. Per the germline V gene, CDR1 is SGHAT and CDR2 is FQNNGV. This CDR3 spans 20 amino acids. Trimming removed 5 bases from V and 0 bases from J; junction bases left unmatched: 20. The CDR3, as DNA: TGTGCCAGCAGCCCTAAAAAATACAGCGGGGCTCATTCTAGCACAGATACGCAGTATTTT. As protein: CASSPKKYSGAHSSTDTQYF.

In regard to this clonotype: One junction end does not reproduce the germline sequence, and a read error may be involved. This sequence joins TRBV6-5 and TRBJ2-2; 7 bases are a match to TRBD2. The CDR3 loop spans 18 amino acids. Germline V gene data show CDR1 as MNHEY and CDR2 as SVGAGI. CDR3 in amino acids: CARSHRLGASGPTGELFF. CDR3 sequence (DNA): TGTGCCCGCAGCCACAGGTTGGGAGCTAGCGGTCCCACCGGGGAGCTGTTTTTT.

On this clonotype: This CDR3 is missing its conserved last phenylalanine or tryptophan, likely due to a read error. The chain joins TRBV7-6 to TRBJ2-3; D is unclear. This CDR3 region has 13 residues. The V gene's germline CDR1 is SGHVS and CDR2 FNYEAQ. Deletions cut 8 bases from V and 1 base from J, with 10 bases between. Here the CDR3 DNA reads TGTGCCAGCGGAAAAACCCGCACAGATACGCAGTATTTA. Residues: CASGKTRTDTQYL.